This T cell receptor (beta chain) is from a study of human T cells and chemical hapten exposure. Overall study: Each patient's scalp received weekly diphenylcyclopropenone throughout the approximately 23-week study.

Study results and caveats: As the donors had alopecia, their immune response may differ from healthy people's.

The library tagged each cDNA molecule with unique molecular identifiers. A single record per CDR3 protein comes from TCRdb applying MiXCR to the RACE reads. The table has just under 35,000 distinct CDR3 sequences, 10% to 13% seen once. Time point in this sample: pre-sensitization, week 0. Treatment meaning: therapeutic diphenylcyclopropenone sensitization with weekly scalp DPC. Extraction of total RNA was performed on unfractionated whole blood. Blood was collected ahead of every patch test applied. This clonotype was counted at least ten times. Its antigen is not known. Trimming cost V 4 bases and J 7 bases; bases outside gene matches: 4. CDR1 and CDR2 (germline): SGHRS, YFSETQ. The CDR3 is made up of 13 amino acids.

This specimen was whole blood, taken in connection with sensitization to the hapten diphenylcyclopropenone (DPC). The rearrangement links TRBV5-1 to TRBJ2-2; 7 positions agree with TRBD1. The clonotype was recovered from a man aged 50-59 years with alopecia areata. Some clones in this sample may be carry-over from other donors' samples. CDR3: CASSDRTGGELFF. The CDR3 DNA reads as TGCGCCAGCAGCGACCGGACAGGCGGGGAGCTGTTTTTT.